This TCR beta chain appears in the sequencing data of a study of CD8+ T cells in alopecia areata listed by TCRdb under 2018. General notes on the study: The treated patients, all with moderate-to-severe alopecia areata, were enrolled in an open-label pilot trial of oral tofacitinib given at 5 to 10 mg twice daily. Tofacitinib-treated patients had biopsies at baseline and at 4 and 24 weeks of treatment, with a later scalp biopsy in several patients. TCRbeta CDR3 regions were amplified by immunoSEQ multiplex PCR with 35 Vbeta forward and 13 Jbeta reverse primers. Patients stayed on tofacitinib for 6 to 18 months and then had 6 months of follow-up off drug so that delayed response and recurrence could be assessed. Human TCRbeta sequencing covered scalp tissue and sorted CD4+ and CD8+ peripheral blood T cells from patchy and totalis/universalis alopecia areata patients and healthy controls. In both human patients and the C3H/HeJ mouse model, the study applied high-throughput TCRbeta sequencing to look at T cell clonal expansion in alopecia areata. The SALT score, which quantifies the percentage of affected scalp surface area, was used to measure disease severity in treated patients. RNA came from the PAXgene miRNA kit for fixed scalp, the miRNeasy kit for PBMCs, and the RNeasy kit for mouse skin. Scalp clonality was compared among normal scalp (n=4), patchy alopecia areata scalp (n=8), and alopecia totalis/universalis scalp (n=8).

Library method: the immunoSEQ multiplex PCR assay. RNA was extracted from all samples and reverse transcribed into cDNA as template for TCR sequencing. SuperScript III was used to make first-strand cDNA, primed with a 2:1 mix of oligo-dT and random hexamers. A synthetic immune receptor repertoire was used to gauge amplification bias, and whatever bias remained was removed computationally. Per the original workflow: Raw reads were preprocessed for error removal, and CDR3 was defined according to IMGT conventions as running from the conserved cysteine to phenylalanine. To get clonality, Shannon entropy was normalized by log2 of the number of productive unique TCRs and the result was subtracted from 1. Scalp TCRbeta sequences were cross-referenced with sorted blood CD4 and CD8 repertoires so that the CD4 or CD8 identity of scalp clones could be inferred. TCRdb holds this immuneACCESS table with in-frame rearrangements only. Some clones are missing; in checked studies, unresolved V genes explain under half, and the rest has no known cause. The D gene and trimming were derived from the DNA, and the V and J assignments and clone size from that table. This sample lists nearly 95,000 clones; about three quarters were detected once. The top ten clonotypes cover roughly a sixth of the sample.

Taken from the germline V gene, the CDR1 and CDR2 loops are SGHDT and YYEEEE. At the junction V is shortened by 5 bases and J by 5 bases; bases outside the gene matches: 4. The CDR3 contains 12 residues, cysteine and phenylalanine counted. Of the read, only the CDR3 DNA is kept; its 36 bases are in frame from base 1. The treatment or condition label for this specimen denotes: oral pan-JAK inhibitor, 5-10 mg twice daily. Lesional scalp punch biopsies and peripheral blood were collected from alopecia areata patients. PBMCs were separated by density centrifugation and stained for CD3, CD4 and CD8, after which CD4+ and CD8+ T cells were sorted on a FACSAria. Results and caveats for the whole study, not just this receptor: Because the treated cohort was small and included a single nonresponder, larger studies are needed to assess links between baseline CD8+ expansion and response. TCR sequences shared between patients were less clear than in mice, possibly partly because of HLA diversity in the patient population. Tofacitinib significantly lowered scalp clonality and the number of expanded CD8+ clones among the top 100 scalp clones. Resident alphabeta T cells in normal human skin are also sequenced, complicating scalp TCR repertoire analysis, unlike mouse skin dominated by gammadelta T cells. Higher clonality and more expanded CD8+ clones were observed in lesional scalp than in normal scalp, particularly in alopecia totalis/universalis, a finding suggestive of antigenic drive. During tofacitinib treatment, many expanded lesional clones remained in scalp and blood, and this persistence may partly explain relapse after treatment is stopped.

For this clone: Its antigen is still unknown. No much larger clone exists at a distance of one base, and base qualities are not known.

The V and J segments used are TRBV5-6 and TRBJ2-7; 7 middle bases align to TRBD1. This sequence originates from a human donor with alopecia areata. This specimen was CD8+ T cells sorted from blood, taken around week 46, from a patient treated with tofacitinib. CDR3 reads: CASSTGVDEQYF. In nucleotide form, the sequence is TGTGCCAGCAGTACAGGGGTGGACGAGCAGTACTTC.